This record concerns one TCR beta chain sequence. Profiled with immunoSEQ multiplex PCR; TCRdb holds only in-frame clones, not every one. The table has around 100,000 clones, 82% seen once. The sample comes from a study of PD-1 blockade in mismatch repair-deficient tumors. The CDR3 covers 15 residues. Germline CDR1 reads WNHNN; CDR2 reads SYGVQD (reference sequence). Germline trimming cut 2 bases from V and 7 bases from J; bases unmatched to any gene: 7. Here the sequenced sample was peripheral blood, taken roughly eight months after starting pembrolizumab. J is TRBJ2-1 and V is TRBV10-1; 8 bases fit TRBD1. The TCR comes from an adult with mismatch repair-deficient cancer. The DNA of the CDR3 is TGCGCCAGCAGTGAGCCCCGGACAGGGTTTAATGAGCAGTTCTTC. Amino acid sequence: CASSEPRTGFNEQFF.